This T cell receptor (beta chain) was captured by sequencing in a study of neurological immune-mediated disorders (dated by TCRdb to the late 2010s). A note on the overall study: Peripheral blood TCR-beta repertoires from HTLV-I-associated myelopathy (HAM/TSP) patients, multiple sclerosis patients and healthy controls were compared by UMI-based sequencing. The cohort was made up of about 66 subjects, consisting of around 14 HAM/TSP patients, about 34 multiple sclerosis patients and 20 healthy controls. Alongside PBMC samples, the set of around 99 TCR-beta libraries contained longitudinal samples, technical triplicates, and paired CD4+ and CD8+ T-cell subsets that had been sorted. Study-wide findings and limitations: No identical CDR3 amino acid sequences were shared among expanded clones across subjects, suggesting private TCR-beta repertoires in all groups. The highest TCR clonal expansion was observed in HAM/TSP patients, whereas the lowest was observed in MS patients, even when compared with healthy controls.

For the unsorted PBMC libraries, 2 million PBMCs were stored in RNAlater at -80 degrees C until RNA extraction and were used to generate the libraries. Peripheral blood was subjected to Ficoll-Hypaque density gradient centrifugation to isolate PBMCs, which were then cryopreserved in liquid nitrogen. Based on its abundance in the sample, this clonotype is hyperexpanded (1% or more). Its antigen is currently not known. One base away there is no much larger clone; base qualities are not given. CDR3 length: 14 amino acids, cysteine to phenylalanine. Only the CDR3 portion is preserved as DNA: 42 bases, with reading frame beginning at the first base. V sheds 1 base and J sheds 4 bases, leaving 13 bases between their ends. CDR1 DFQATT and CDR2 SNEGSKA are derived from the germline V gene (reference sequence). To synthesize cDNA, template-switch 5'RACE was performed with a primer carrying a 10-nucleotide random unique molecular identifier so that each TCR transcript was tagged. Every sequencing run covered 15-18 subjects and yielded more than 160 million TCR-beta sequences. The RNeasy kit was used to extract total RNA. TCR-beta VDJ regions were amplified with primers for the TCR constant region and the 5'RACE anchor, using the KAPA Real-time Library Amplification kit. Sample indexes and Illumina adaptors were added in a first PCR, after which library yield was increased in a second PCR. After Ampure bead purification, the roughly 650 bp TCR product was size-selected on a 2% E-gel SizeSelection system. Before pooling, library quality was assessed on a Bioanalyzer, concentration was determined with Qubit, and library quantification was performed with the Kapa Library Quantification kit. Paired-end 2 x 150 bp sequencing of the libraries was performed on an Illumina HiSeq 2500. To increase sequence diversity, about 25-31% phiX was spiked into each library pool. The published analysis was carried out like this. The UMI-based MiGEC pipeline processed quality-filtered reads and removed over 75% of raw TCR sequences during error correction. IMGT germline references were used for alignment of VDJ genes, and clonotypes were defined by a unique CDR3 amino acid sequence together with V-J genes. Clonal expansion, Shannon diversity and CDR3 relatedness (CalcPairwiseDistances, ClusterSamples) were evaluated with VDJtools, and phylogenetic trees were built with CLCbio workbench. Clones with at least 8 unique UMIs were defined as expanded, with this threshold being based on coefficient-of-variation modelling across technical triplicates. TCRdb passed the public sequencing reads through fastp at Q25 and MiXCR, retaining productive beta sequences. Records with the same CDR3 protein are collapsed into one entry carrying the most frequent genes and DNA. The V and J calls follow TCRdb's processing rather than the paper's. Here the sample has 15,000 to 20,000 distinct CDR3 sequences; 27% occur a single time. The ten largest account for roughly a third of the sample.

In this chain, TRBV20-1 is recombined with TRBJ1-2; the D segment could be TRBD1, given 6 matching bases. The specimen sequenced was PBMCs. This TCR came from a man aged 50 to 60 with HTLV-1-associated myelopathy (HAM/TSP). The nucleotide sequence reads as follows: TGCAGTGCTAGAGCCGGGACACTGGGCTATGGCTACACCTTC. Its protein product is CSARAGTLGYGYTF.